This T cell receptor delta chain was sequenced during a study of gamma delta lymphoproliferative disorders and STAT genes. Findings and caveats of the study: Public or private status of leukemic clones needs confirmation. Patient gamma repertoires clustered apart from healthy controls; delta did not.

Genomic DNA from isolated PBMCs served as the sequencing template. The junction had 14 bases not matched to a gene; V was cut back by 3 bases and J by 2 bases. The CDR3 has 18 residues. The V gene's germline CDR1 is GEAIGNYY and CDR2 EKD. TCRdb re-called the multiplex PCR reads through CATT. The sample holds some 1,400 delta-chain clones, around 0.89% seen once. This clone has a handful of counts. Its antigen is not identified. This DNA's translation differs at residue 7 from TCRdb's protein, which comes from a much larger clone; a read error is likely, and the protein shown is translated from the DNA.

The source is a human donor in good health. The chain combines TRDV2 with TRDJ1; 10 positions match TRDD3. The sequenced sample was blood. The CDR3, as DNA: TGTGCCTGTGACGCCCTACCGGGGGATACGGACTTAACCGATAAACTCATCTTT. It is translated as CACDALPGDTDLTDKLIF.